Listed below are T cell receptor beta chains from one sample, sequenced in a study of control samples from healthy donors and cancer patients. The table came from immunoSEQ multiplex PCR; TCRdb's copy has only in-frame clones and leaves some out. The profile shows about 40,000 clones, 92% of them singletons. The sequencing sample was made of blood. These TCRs come from a woman in her forties or fifties in good health. Both conserved end residues are part of each CDR3. The order of the fields is V gene, J gene, D gene, clone size, CDR3 protein, CDR3 DNA. A D gene is named only where the DNA matches it firmly. Only some rows state a clone size, as once, few, many or a class for expanded clones.

>TRBV4-2|TRBJ1-1|TRBD1|NA
CASSFGQGTEAFF
TGTGCCAGCAGCTTTGGACAGGGCACTGAAGCTTTCTTT
>TRBV21-1|TRBJ2-2|NA|NA
CASSTDCPGPPNTGELFF
TGTGCCAGCAGCACAGACTGTCCGGGACCGCCGAACACCGGGGAGCTGTTTTTT
>TRBV5-4|TRBJ2-1|TRBD1|few
CASSSSPTGGNEQFF
TGTGCCAGCAGCTCCTCCCCGACAGGGGGCAATGAGCAGTTCTTC
>TRBV4-3|TRBJ1-2|NA|NA
CASSQDRAVLYGYTF
TGCGCCAGCAGCCAAGATAGGGCCGTTCTCTATGGCTACACCTTC
>TRBV4-1|TRBJ2-3|TRBD2|once
CASSQDGAGTITDTQYF
TGCGCCAGCAGCCAAGATGGGGCCGGGACTATCACAGATACGCAGTATTTT
>TRBV30|TRBJ1-1|TRBD1|NA
CAWRGGQGRDGTEAFF
TGTGCCTGGAGGGGGGGACAGGGGAGAGATGGAACTGAAGCTTTCTTT
>TRBV19|TRBJ1-2|NA|few
CASSIGGYDGYTF
TGTGCCAGTAGTATAGGGGGGTATGATGGCTACACCTTC
>TRBV4-3|TRBJ2-7|TRBD1|NA
CASSQDHRGYYEQYF
TGCGCCAGCAGCCAAGATCACAGGGGTTACTACGAGCAGTACTTC
>TRBV20-1|TRBJ1-2|TRBD1|NA
CSASGGQRYGYTF
TGCAGTGCTAGTGGGGGACAGCGTTATGGCTACACCTTC
>TRBV4-2|TRBJ2-7|NA|NA
CASSLLEGDYEQYF
TGTGCCAGCAGCCTCCTTGAGGGGGACTACGAGCAGTACTTC
>TRBV7-9|TRBJ2-5|NA|NA
CASSLDQETQYF
TGTGCCAGCAGCTTAGACCAAGAGACCCAGTACTTC
>TRBV6-2/TRBV6-3|TRBJ1-2|NA|NA
CASSADDYGYTF
TGTGCCAGCAGCGCGGATGACTATGGCTACACCTTC
>TRBV3-1/TRBV3-2|TRBJ1-2|TRBD1|NA
CASSQPTGRGADGYTF
TGTGCCAGCAGCCAACCGACAGGGAGGGGAGCTGATGGCTACACCTTC
>TRBV3-1/TRBV3-2|TRBJ2-2|NA|NA
CASSQTLSKRGGTGELFF
TGTGCCAGCAGCCAAACCCTATCAAAGAGGGGGGGGACCGGGGAGCTGTTTTTT
>TRBV28|TRBJ1-1|NA|NA
CATSLWDEAFF
TGTGCCACCTCATTATGGGATGAAGCTTTCTTT
>TRBV30|TRBJ1-5|NA|NA
CAWSHAGVPGNQPQHF
TGTGCCTGGAGCCATGCGGGGGTCCCTGGCAATCAGCCCCAGCATTTT
>TRBV5-6|TRBJ2-7|NA|NA
CASSSAGTPGSYEQYF
TGTGCCAGCAGCTCAGCCGGGACACCGGGCTCCTACGAGCAGTACTTC
>TRBV13|TRBJ1-2|NA|NA
CASSLSWRGSINGYTF
TGTGCCAGCAGCTTAAGCTGGAGGGGGTCTATCAATGGCTACACCTTC
>TRBV12-3/TRBV12-4|TRBJ1-5|TRBD1|NA
CASRGQGSAPQHF
TGTGCCAGCAGGGGACAGGGTAGTGCGCCCCAGCATTTT
>TRBV19|TRBJ1-4|NA|NA
CASTQSGQGYEKLFF
TGTGCCAGTACCCAGTCGGGGCAGGGGTACGAAAAACTGTTTTTT
>TRBV18|TRBJ1-2|NA|once
CASSPLDAGKDLYGYTF
TGTGCCAGCTCACCACTAGACGCAGGGAAGGACCTCTATGGCTACACCTTC
>TRBV28|TRBJ1-2|NA|NA
CASLGQGYGYTF
TGTGCCAGCCTGGGGCAGGGGTATGGCTACACCTTC
>TRBV7-2|TRBJ2-2|TRBD2|NA
CASSTAGGRELFF
TGTGCCAGCAGCACCGCGGGGGGGCGGGAGCTGTTTTTT
>TRBV28|TRBJ2-5|NA|NA
CASSFLAIETQYF
TGTGCCAGCAGTTTCCTTGCGATAGAGACCCAGTACTTC
>TRBV6-7|TRBJ2-7|NA|NA
CASSYSRSHSAYEQYF
TGTGCCAGCAGTTACTCGAGGTCACACAGTGCCTACGAGCAGTACTTC
>TRBV10-3|TRBJ1-1|NA|NA
CASTGPMNTEAFF
TGTGCCAGCACCGGGCCGATGAACACTGAAGCTTTCTTT